This entry describes one T cell receptor (beta chain). Its antigen is undetermined. This entry belongs to a study of T-cell reconstitution after alpha-beta-depleted transplantation in children. Study-level findings and limits: Surviving recipient T cells and thymic progenitors accounted for the high day-60 TCRbeta diversity observed in some patients.

Trimming shortened V by 7 bases and J by 5 bases, and 21 bases separated the two germline ends. The V gene's germline CDR1 is MDHEN and CDR2 SYDVKM. This CDR3 contains 16 residues. Molecular barcoding with unique molecular identifiers was used for the TCRbeta library. MiXCR, run by TCRdb on the PCR reads, gives a single entry per CDR3 protein. This sample yields hundreds of thousands of distinct CDR3 sequences, of which approximately 14% are seen a single time; 0.79% belongs to the top ten. The chain has TRBV28 and TRBJ2-1, with a weak D call TRBD2 (6 bases). The sequence derives from a girl aged 2 to 10 with congenital amegakaryocytic thrombocytopenia, due to receive a stem cell transplant. The sample consisted of PBMCs, taken before TCRalphabeta/CD19-depleted stem cell transplant. In DNA form, the CDR3 reads TGTGCCAGCAATCCCCTAGCGCCGACGGGGAACAATGAGCAGTTCTTC. It is translated as CASNPLAPTGNNEQFF.